The 20 T cell receptor beta chains given below trace back to one sample, sequenced in a study of cytotoxic CD8 clonotypes in ibrutinib-treated CLL. Assay: immunoSEQ multiplex PCR; the TCRdb copy retains only in-frame clones and omits some. The data show about 43,000 clones, with around 68% seen just once and more than 10% held by the top ten. The material sequenced was PBMCs, taken after 12 months of ibrutinib treatment. The receptors here all came from a human donor with chronic lymphocytic leukemia.

CDR3 DNA sequence: TGCAGCTGTTGGCAACCCGCGATGGAGCAGTACTTC. It is translated as CSCWQPAMEQYF. This chain links TRBV29-1 with TRBJ2-7; the D is unclear. The CDR3 covers 12 residues. Germline CDR1 and CDR2: SQVTM and ANQGSEA. The V gene lost 8 bases and the J gene lost 7 bases, with 18 bases spanning the gap.

This sequence joins TRBV5-1 and TRBJ1-2; the match to TRBD1 covers 10 bases. Germline assignment: CDR1 SGHRS and CDR2 YFSETQ. The CDR3 contains 16 residues. The J segment lost 5 bases and the V segment lost 0 bases, leaving 7 bases of the junction unmatched. CDR3 amino acids: CASSLAGTGEKYGYTF. The CDR3 DNA is TGCGCCAGCAGCTTGGCCGGGACAGGGGAGAAATATGGCTACACCTTC.

The V call is TRBV5-1, the J call TRBJ2-3; D not certain. Germline assignment: CDR1 SGHRS and CDR2 YFSETQ. Trimming cost V 0 bases and J 6 bases, with 5 bases left between them. The length of the CDR3 is 12 residues. Here the CDR3 reads CASSLGDDTQYF. In DNA form, the CDR3 reads TGCGCCAGCAGCTTGGGAGATGATACGCAGTATTTT. The complete variable domain, with remaining parts taken from reference TRBV5-1 and TRBJ2-3, reads KAGVTQTPRYLIKTRGQQVTLSCSPISGHRSVSWYQQTPGQGLQFLFEYFSETQRNKGNFPGRFSGRQFSNSRSEMNVSTLELGDSALYLCASSLGDDTQYFGPGTRLTVL.

The chain carries TRBV7-2 and TRBJ2-5; D is possibly TRBD1 (7 bases). The CDR3 loop spans 16 amino acids. The V gene's germline CDR1 is SGHTA and CDR2 FQGNSA. V gave up 3 bases and J gave up 7 bases, with 21 bases separating them. CDR3 in DNA: TGTGCCAGCAGCTTTCTCGGAGGGAGACAGGGCGGGACCCAGTACTTC. It encodes CASSFLGGRQGGTQYF.

This sequence joins TRBV10-1 and TRBJ2-7; D may match TRBD1 or TRBD2 (6 bases each). CDR1 is WNHNN, CDR2 SYGVQD, per germline (reference sequence). The V and J ends lost 0 bases and 3 bases respectively, with 18 bases between them. There are 17 residues in the CDR3. The CDR3 protein is CASSESGGRGQGYEQYF. The CDR3 nucleotides are TGCGCCAGCAGTGAGTCGGGGGGCAGAGGGCAGGGCTACGAGCAGTACTTC.

V and J are TRBV6-4 and TRBJ1-1; 9 nucleotides agree with TRBD1. Germline assignment: CDR1 MRHNA and CDR2 SNTAGT. This CDR3 spans 13 amino acids. V dropped 5 bases and J dropped 8; count of bases not matched to a gene: 6. The CDR3 DNA sequence: TGTGCCAGCAGTCCGTCGGGACAGGGCGAAGCTTTCTTT. This encodes CASSPSGQGEAFF.

This clone was recorded only once. The chain carries TRBV5-5 and TRBJ2-6; a weak D match, TRBD1 (5 bases). The CDR3 extends over 17 amino acids. The V gene lost 0 bases and the J gene lost 2 bases, with 12 bases spanning the gap. The V gene's germline CDR1 is SGHKS and CDR2 YYEKEE (reference sequence). DNA for the CDR3: TGTGCCAGCAGCTTGGGGCCTCTGGGGCCTGGGGCCAACGTCCTGACTTTC. This sequence encodes CASSLGPLGPGANVLTF.

This sequence joins TRBV11-2 and TRBJ2-5; D unresolved. CDR1 SGHAT and CDR2 FQNNGV come from the germline V gene. Trimming took 1 base from V and 2 from J, leaving 5 bases between them. The CDR3 consists of 13 residues. In nucleotides, the CDR3 is TGTGCCAGCAGCTTAGGCAGTCAAGAGACCCAGTACTTC. It specifies CASSLGSQETQYF. Full variable domain (missing parts from reference TRBV11-2 and TRBJ2-5): EAGVAQSPRYKIIEKRQSVAFWCNPISGHATLYWYQQILGQGPKLLIQFQNNGVVDDSQLPKDRFSAERLKGVDSTLKIQPAKLEDSAVYLCASSLGSQETQYFGPGTRLLVL.

This rearrangement joins TRBV6-5 to TRBJ2-1; 11 nucleotides agree with TRBD2. CDR3 size: 16 residues. The junction had 3 bases not matched to a gene; V was cut back by 0 bases and J by 5 bases. Germline assignment: CDR1 MNHEY and CDR2 SVGAGI. The CDR3 DNA reads as TGTGCCAGCAGTTACTCGTCGACTAGCGGGAACAATGAGCAGTTCTTC. As protein: CASSYSSTSGNNEQFF.

This chain uses TRBV14 with TRBJ1-4, with D possibly being TRBD1 (6 bases). Germline V lookup: CDR1 SGHDN, CDR2 FVKESK. Trimming pared 1 base from V and 8 bases from J, leaving 14 bases between. The CDR3 consists of 15 residues. CDR3 region: CASSQAPHRAEKLFF. The CDR3 bases are TGTGCCAGCAGCCAAGCCCCGCACAGGGCGGAAAAACTGTTTTTT.

CDR3 residues: CASSQDVGTVNEQFF. CDR3 DNA sequence: TGTGCCAGCAGCCAAGACGTGGGGACAGTGAATGAGCAGTTCTTC. The chain uses TRBV14 and TRBJ2-1, with TRBD1 matching over 7 bases. CDR3 length: 15 residues. The germline CDR1 and CDR2 sequences are SGHDN and FVKESK. Germline trimming cut 0 bases from V and 7 bases from J; bases unmatched to any gene: 6.

The chain combines TRBV6-5 with TRBJ1-1, with TRBD1 matching 9 bases. CDR1 is MNHEY, CDR2 SVGAGI, per germline. The CDR3 has 15 amino acids. J was trimmed by 4 bases and V by 2 bases; bases with no gene match: 5. In nucleotides, the CDR3 is TGTGCCAGCAGTTACACGGACAGGGGTGGCACTGAAGCTTTCTTT. Translated: CASSYTDRGGTEAFF.

This chain joins TRBV6-5 and TRBJ1-2; D perhaps matches TRBD1 (5 bases). The CDR3 is made up of 14 amino acids. Looked up from germline, CDR1 is MNHEY and CDR2 is SVGAGI. The ends were cut back, 6 bases at V and 7 bases at J, with 18 bases in the middle. CDR3 protein: CASRGGRAAFGYTF. CDR3 DNA: TGTGCCAGCAGGGGGGGGAGGGCGGCTTTTGGCTACACCTTC.

This chain joins TRBV19 and TRBJ2-7, with D uncertain. Germline V gives CDR1 LNHDA, CDR2 SQIVND (reference sequence). The V and J ends lost 5 bases and 9 bases respectively, with 20 bases between them. This CDR3 comprises 14 residues. The CDR3 bases are TGTGCCAGTAGTTCAAGCTTTTTAACGGCGGCGCAGTACTTC. Protein product: CASSSSFLTAAQYF. Drawing the rest from reference TRBV19 and TRBJ2-7, the complete variable domain is DGGITQSPKYLFRKEGQNVTLSCEQNLNHDAMYWYRQDPGQGLRLIYYSQIVNDFQKGDIAEGYSVSREKKESFPLTVTSAQKNPTAFYLCASSSSFLTAAQYFGPGTRLTVT.

The chain combines TRBV28 with TRBJ1-6; 7 bases agree with TRBD1. V was clipped by 5 bases and J by 5 bases; unmatched bases: 12. The CDR3 consists of 17 residues. In germline, CDR1 is MDHEN, CDR2 SYDVKM. As DNA, the CDR3 is TGTGCCAGCAGTCTAATTATGGGGGGACAGAATAATTCACCCCTCCACTTT. Protein product: CASSLIMGGQNNSPLHF.

The genes are TRBV6-6 and TRBJ1-3; weak D call: TRBD1 (6 bases). The CDR3 spans 16 residues. V was clipped by 2 bases and J by 2 bases, with 13 bases between them. The V gene's germline CDR1 is MNHNY and CDR2 SVGAGI (reference sequence). The CDR3 region has the DNA TGTGCCAGCAGTTACGTAGGGGGGGCTGCTGGAAACACCATATATTTT. Its translation: CASSYVGGAAGNTIYF.

The chain recombines TRBV7-8 with TRBJ2-3, with 12 bases identical to TRBD2. V was clipped by 5 bases and J by 2 bases; unmatched bases: 8. Germline CDR1 and CDR2: SGHVS and FQNEAQ. This CDR3 has 17 residues. CDR3 bases: TGTGCCAGCAGCACTCGACTAGCGGGAGCTGTCACAGATACGCAGTATTTT. Translation: CASSTRLAGAVTDTQYF. Combining the CDR3 with reference TRBV7-8 and TRBJ2-3 gives the whole variable domain GAGVSQSPRYKVAKRGQDVALRCDPISGHVSLFWYQQALGQGPEFLTYFQNEAQLDKSGLPSDRFFAERPEGSVSTLKIQRTQQEDSAVYLCASSTRLAGAVTDTQYFGPGTRLTVL.

The chain joins TRBV6-5 to TRBJ1-5, with D hard to call. Germline assignment: CDR1 MNHEY and CDR2 SVGAGI. Deletions cut 5 bases from V and 2 bases from J, with 7 bases between. The CDR3 has 13 residues. The CDR3 DNA reads TGTGCCAGCAGTCCGGATGGCAATCAGCCCCAGCATTTT. Its translation is CASSPDGNQPQHF.

The rearrangement uses TRBV10-3 and TRBJ2-5, with 7 bases identical to TRBD2. Germline-derived CDR1 and CDR2 are ENHRY and SYGVKD. Trimming took 2 bases from V and 3 from J; bases not matched to a gene: 6. The CDR3 is 15 residues long. The CDR3 loop reads CAISERRTSKETQYF. The CDR3 DNA sequence: TGTGCCATCAGTGAGAGGAGGACTAGTAAAGAGACCCAGTACTTC.

V is TRBV29-1 and J is TRBJ2-7; TRBD1 matches 10 bases. The CDR3 sequence is 13 residues long. The V gene's germline CDR1 is SQVTM and CDR2 ANQGSEA. The ends lost 4 bases at V and 10 bases at J; junction bases unmatched: 10. The CDR3, as DNA: TGCAGCGTTGGGTTGACAGGGGGCTCCTATCAGTACTTC. The encoded protein is CSVGLTGGSYQYF.